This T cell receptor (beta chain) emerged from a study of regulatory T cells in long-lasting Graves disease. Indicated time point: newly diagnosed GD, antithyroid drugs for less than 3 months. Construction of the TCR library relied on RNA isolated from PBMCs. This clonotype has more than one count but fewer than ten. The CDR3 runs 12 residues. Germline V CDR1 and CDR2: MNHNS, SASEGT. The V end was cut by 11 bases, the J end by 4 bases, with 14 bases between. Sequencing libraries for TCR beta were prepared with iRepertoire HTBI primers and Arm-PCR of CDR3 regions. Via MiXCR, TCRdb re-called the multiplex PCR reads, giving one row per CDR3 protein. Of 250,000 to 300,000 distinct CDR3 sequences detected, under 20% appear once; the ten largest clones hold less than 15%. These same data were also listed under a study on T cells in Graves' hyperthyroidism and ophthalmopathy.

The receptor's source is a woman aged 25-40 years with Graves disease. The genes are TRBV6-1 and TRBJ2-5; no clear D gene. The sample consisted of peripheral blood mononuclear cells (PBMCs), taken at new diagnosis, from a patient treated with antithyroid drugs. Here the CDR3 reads CASVGFLETQYF. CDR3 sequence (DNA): TGTGCCTCGGTGGGGTTCCTAGAGACCCAGTACTTC.